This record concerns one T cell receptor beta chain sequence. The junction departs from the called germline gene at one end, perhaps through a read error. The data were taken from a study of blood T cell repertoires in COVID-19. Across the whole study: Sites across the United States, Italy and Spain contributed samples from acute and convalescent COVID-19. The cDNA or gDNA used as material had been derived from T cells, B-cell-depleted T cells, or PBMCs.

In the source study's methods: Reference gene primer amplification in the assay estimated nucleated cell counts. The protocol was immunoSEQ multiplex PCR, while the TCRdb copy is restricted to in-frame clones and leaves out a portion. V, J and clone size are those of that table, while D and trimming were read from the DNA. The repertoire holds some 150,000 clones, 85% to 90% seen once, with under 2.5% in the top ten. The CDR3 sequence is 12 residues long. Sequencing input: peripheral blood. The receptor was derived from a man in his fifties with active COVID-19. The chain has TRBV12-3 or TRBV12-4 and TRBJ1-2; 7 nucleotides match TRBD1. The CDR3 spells CASGGQVGLLSF. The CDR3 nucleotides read TGTGCCAGCGGTGGACAGGTCGGCCTACTCAGCTTC.